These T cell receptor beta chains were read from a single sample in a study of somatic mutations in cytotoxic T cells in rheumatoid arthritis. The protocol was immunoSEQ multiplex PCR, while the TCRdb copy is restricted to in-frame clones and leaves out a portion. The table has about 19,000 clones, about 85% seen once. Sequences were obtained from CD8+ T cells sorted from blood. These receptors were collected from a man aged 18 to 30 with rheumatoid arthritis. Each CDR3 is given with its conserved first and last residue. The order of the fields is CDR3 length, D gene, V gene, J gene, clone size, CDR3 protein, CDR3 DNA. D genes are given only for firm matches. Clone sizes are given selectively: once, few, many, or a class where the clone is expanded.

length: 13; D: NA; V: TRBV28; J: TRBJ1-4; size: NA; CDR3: CAIQRALKEKLFF; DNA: TGTGCCATCCAGAGGGCCTTAAAGGAAAAACTGTTTTTT
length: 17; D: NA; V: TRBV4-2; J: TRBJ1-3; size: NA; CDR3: CASSQEEMLTAGNTIYF; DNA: TGTGCCAGCAGCCAAGAGGAAATGTTGACTGCCGGAAACACCATATATTTT
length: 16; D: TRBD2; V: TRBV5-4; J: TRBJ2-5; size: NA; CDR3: CASSFSGGAFGETQYF; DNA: TGTGCCAGCAGCTTTAGCGGGGGGGCGTTTGGGGAGACCCAGTACTTC
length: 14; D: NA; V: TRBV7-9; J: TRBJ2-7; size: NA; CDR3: CASSSVGRSYEQYF; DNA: TGTGCCAGCAGTTCTGTGGGGAGGTCCTACGAGCAGTACTTC
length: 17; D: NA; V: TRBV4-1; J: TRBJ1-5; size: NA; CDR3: CASSQDQAGLSNQPQHF; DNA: TGCGCCAGCAGCCAAGATCAGGCCGGGCTGAGCAATCAGCCCCAGCATTTT
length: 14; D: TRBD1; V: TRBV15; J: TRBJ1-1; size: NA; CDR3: CATSRTGGATEAFF; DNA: TGTGCCACCAGCAGAACAGGGGGCGCGACTGAAGCTTTCTTT
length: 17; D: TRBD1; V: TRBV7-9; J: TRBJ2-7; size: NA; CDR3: CASSLGTVGDRAYEQYF; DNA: TGTGCCAGCAGCTTAGGGACTGTTGGGGACAGGGCCTACGAGCAGTACTTC
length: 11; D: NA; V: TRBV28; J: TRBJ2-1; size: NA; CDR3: CASSRQNEQFF; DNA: TGTGCCAGCAGTCGGCAGAATGAGCAGTTCTTC
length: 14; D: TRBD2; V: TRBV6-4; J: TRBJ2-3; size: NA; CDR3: CASSGGASTDTQYF; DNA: TGTGCCAGCAGCGGGGGGGCCAGCACAGATACGCAGTATTTT
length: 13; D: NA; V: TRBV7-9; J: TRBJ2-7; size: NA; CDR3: CASSLAGEYEQYF; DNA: TGTGCCAGCAGCTTAGCAGGGGAGTACGAGCAGTACTTC
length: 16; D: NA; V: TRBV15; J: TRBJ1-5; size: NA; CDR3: CATSEPRVGGNQPQHF; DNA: TGTGCCACCAGCGAACCCAGGGTGGGGGGCAATCAGCCCCAGCATTTT
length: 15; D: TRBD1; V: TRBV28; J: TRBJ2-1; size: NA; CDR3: CASSPGQGAYNEQFF; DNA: TGTGCCAGCAGTCCGGGACAGGGGGCTTACAATGAGCAGTTCTTC
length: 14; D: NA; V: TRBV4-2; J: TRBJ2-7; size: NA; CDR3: CASSQDSAPYEQYF; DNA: TGTGCCAGCAGCCAAGACAGTGCTCCCTACGAGCAGTACTTC
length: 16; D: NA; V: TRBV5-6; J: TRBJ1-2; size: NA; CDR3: CASSSNHDRLNYGYTF; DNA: TGTGCCAGCAGCTCTAACCATGACAGGCTTAACTATGGCTACACCTTC
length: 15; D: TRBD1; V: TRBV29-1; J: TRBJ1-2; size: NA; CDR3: CSVEGYRGLDYGYTF; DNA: TGCAGCGTTGAAGGATACAGGGGGCTTGACTATGGCTACACCTTC
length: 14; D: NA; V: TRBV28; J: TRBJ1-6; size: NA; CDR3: CASSPTAGDSPLHF; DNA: TGTGCCAGCAGTCCGACGGCGGGTGATTCACCCCTCCACTTT
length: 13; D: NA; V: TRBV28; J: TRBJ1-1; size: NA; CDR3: CASRNVGDTEAFF; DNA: TGTGCCAGCAGGAATGTGGGGGACACTGAAGCTTTCTTT
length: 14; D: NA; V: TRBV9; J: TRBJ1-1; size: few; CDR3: CASSVGGASTEAFF; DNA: TGTGCCAGCAGCGTAGGGGGGGCTTCCACTGAAGCTTTCTTT
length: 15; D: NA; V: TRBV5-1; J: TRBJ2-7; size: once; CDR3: CASSLDQGTGYEQYF; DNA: TGCGCCAGCAGCTTGGATCAGGGGACCGGGTACGAGCAGTACTTC
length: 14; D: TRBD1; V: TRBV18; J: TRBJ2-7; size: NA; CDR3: CASSPPGQGYEQYF; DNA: TGTGCCAGCTCACCCCCGGGACAGGGCTACGAGCAGTACTTC
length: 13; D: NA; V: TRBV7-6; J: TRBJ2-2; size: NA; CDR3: CASSISETGELFF; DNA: TGTGCCAGCAGCATCTCCGAGACCGGGGAGCTGTTTTTT
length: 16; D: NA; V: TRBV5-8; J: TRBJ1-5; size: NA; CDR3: CASSLLGIPPNQPQHF; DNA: TGTGCCAGCAGCTTGCTAGGGATCCCCCCAAATCAGCCCCAGCATTTT
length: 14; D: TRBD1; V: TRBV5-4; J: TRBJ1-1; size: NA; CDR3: CASSFAGGNTEAFF; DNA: TGTGCCAGCAGCTTCGCAGGGGGGAACACTGAAGCTTTCTTT
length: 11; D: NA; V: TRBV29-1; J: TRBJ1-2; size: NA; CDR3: CSVPGRGGYTF; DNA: TGCAGCGTCCCCGGACGAGGGGGCTACACCTTC
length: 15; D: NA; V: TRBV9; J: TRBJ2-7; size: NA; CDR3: CASSVDLGTTYEQYF; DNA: TGTGCCAGCAGCGTGGACCTCGGGACGACGTACGAGCAGTACTTC
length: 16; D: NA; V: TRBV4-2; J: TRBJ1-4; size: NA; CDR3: CASSQALGQGDEKLFF; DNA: TGTGCCAGCAGCCAAGCCCTTGGTCAGGGCGATGAAAAACTGTTTTTT
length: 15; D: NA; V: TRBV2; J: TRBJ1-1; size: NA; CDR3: CASGTGRTENTEAFF; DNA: TGTGCCAGCGGGACGGGGAGGACGGAGAACACTGAAGCTTTCTTT
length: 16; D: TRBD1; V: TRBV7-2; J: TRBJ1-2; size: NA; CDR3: CASSQGVGQFRYGYTF; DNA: TGTGCCAGCAGCCAGGGTGTGGGACAGTTTCGCTATGGCTACACCTTC
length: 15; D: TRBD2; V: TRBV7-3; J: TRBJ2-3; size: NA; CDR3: CASSLLAGGPDTQYF; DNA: TGTGCCAGCAGCTTACTAGCGGGGGGGCCAGATACGCAGTATTTT
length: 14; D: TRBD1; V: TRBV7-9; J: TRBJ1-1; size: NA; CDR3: CASSFRDRGPEAFF; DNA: TGTGCCAGCAGCTTTCGAGACAGGGGCCCTGAAGCTTTCTTT
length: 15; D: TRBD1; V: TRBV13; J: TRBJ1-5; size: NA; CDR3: CASSLSQGADQPQHF; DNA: TGTGCCAGCAGTTTATCTCAGGGGGCGGATCAGCCCCAGCATTTT
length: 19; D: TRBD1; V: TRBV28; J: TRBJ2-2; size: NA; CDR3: CASSLVRTGVNFNTGELFF; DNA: TGTGCCAGCAGTTTGGTTCGGACAGGGGTCAATTTTAACACCGGGGAGCTGTTTTTT
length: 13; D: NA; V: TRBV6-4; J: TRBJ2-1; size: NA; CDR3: CASSHTDRHEQFF; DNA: TGTGCCAGCAGCCATACTGACAGGCATGAGCAGTTCTTC
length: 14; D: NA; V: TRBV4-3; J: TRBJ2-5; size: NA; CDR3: CASSHTSGKRTQYF; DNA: TGCGCCAGCAGCCATACCAGCGGAAAGAGAACCCAGTACTTC
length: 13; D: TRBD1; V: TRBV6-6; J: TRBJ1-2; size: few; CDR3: CASSRTGDYGYTF; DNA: TGTGCCAGCAGCCGGACAGGGGACTATGGCTACACCTTC
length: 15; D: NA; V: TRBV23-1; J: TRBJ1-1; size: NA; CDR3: CASSQKTGPNTEAFF; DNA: TGCGCCAGCAGTCAAAAGACAGGACCGAACACTGAAGCTTTCTTT
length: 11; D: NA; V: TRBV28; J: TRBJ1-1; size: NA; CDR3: CASSDYTEAFF; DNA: TGTGCCAGCAGCGATTACACTGAAGCTTTCTTT
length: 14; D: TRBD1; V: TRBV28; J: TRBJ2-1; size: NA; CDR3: CASSFVQGDNEQFF; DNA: TGTGCCAGCAGTTTCGTACAGGGGGACAATGAGCAGTTCTTC
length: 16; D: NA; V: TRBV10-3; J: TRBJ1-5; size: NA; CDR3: CAISEKEPYSNQPQHF; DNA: TGTGCCATCAGTGAGAAGGAACCCTATAGCAATCAGCCCCAGCATTTT
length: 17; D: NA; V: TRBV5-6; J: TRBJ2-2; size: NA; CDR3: CASSLRGSGGSTGELFF; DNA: TGTGCCAGCAGCTTGAGGGGATCGGGGGGCAGCACCGGGGAGCTGTTTTTT
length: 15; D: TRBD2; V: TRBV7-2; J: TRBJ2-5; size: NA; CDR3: CASSLGGSGGETQYF; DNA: TGTGCCAGCAGCTTAGGAGGTAGCGGGGGAGAGACCCAGTACTTC
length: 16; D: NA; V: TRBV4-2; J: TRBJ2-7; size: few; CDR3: CASSQERQVQGCEQYF; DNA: TGTGCCAGCAGCCAAGAGCGACAGGTCCAAGGTTGCGAGCAGTACTTC
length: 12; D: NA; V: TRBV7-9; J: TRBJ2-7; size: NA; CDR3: CASSLKVYEQYF; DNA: TGTGCCAGCAGCTTAAAGGTGTACGAGCAGTACTTC
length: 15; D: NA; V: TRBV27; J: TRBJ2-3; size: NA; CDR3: CASSLSPRGPDTQYF; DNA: TGTGCCAGCAGTTTATCCCCCAGGGGCCCAGATACGCAGTATTTT
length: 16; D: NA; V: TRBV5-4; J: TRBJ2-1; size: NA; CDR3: CASSSRNPSPYNEQFF; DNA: TGTGCCAGCAGCTCACGCAACCCATCCCCGTACAATGAGCAGTTCTTC
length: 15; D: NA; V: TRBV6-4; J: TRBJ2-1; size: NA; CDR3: CASSESADLGNEQFF; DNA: TGTGCCAGCAGTGAATCGGCAGACCTAGGGAATGAGCAGTTCTTC
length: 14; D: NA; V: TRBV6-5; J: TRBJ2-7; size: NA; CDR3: CASSLYSGVDEQYF; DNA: TGTGCCAGCAGTTTATATTCGGGAGTAGACGAGCAGTACTTC
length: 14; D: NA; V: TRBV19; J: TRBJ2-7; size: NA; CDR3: CASSVAGDLYEQYF; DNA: TGTGCCAGTAGTGTCGCAGGGGATTTATACGAGCAGTACTTC
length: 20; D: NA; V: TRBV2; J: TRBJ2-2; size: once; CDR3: CASSETREAEGPDYTGELFF; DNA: TGTGCCAGCAGTGAGACGAGGGAGGCAGAGGGCCCTGATTACACCGGGGAGCTGTTTTTT
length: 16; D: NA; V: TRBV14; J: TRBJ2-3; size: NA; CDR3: CASSQEGSGSPDTQYF; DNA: TGTGCCAGCAGCCAAGAAGGGAGCGGGTCACCAGATACGCAGTATTTT